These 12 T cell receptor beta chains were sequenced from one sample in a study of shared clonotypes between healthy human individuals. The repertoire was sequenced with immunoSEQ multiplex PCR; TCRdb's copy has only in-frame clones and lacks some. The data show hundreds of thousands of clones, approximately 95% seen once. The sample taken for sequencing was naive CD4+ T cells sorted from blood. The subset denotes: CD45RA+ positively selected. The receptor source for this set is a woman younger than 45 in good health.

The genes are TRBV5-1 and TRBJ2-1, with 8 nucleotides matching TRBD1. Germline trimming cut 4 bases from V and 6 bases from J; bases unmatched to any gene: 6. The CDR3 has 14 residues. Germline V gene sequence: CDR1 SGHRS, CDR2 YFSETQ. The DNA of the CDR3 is TGCGCCAGCAGCGTGGACAGGGCTTTCAATGAGCAGTTCTTC. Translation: CASSVDRAFNEQFF.

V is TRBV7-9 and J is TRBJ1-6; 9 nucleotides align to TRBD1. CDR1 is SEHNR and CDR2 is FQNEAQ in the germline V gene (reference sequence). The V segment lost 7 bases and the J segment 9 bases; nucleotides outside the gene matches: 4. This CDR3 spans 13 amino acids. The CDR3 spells CASNTGGGSPLHF. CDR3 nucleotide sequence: TGTGCCAGCAACACAGGGGGCGGTTCACCCCTCCACTTT. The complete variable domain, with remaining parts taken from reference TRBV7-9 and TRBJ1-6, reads DTGVSQNPRHKITKRGQNVTFRCDPISEHNRLYWYRQTLGQGPEFLTYFQNEAQLEKSRLLSDRFSAERPKGSFSTLEIQRTEQGDSAMYLCASNTGGGSPLHFGNGTRLTVT.

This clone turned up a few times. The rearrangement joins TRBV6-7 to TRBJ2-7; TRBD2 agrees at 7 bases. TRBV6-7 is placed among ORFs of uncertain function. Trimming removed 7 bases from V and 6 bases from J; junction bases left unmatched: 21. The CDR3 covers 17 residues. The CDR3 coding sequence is TGTGCCAGCACCTACGTAGGGAGCGGGAAGGGCCTTTGCGAGCAGTACTTC. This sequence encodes CASTYVGSGKGLCEQYF.

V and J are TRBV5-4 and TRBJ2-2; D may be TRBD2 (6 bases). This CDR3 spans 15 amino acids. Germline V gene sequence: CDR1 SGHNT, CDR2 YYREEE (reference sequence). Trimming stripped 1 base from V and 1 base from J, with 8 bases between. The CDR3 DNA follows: TGTGCCAGCAGCTTGAGAGCGGGGAACACCGGGGAGCTGTTTTTT. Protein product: CASSLRAGNTGELFF.

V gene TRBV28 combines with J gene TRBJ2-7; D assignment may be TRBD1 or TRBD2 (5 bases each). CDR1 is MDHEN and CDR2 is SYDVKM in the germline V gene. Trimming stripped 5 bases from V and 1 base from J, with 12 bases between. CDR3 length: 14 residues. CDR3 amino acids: CASSPPGRSYEQYF. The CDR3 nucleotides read TGTGCCAGCAGTCCCCCGGGGCGTTCCTACGAGCAGTACTTC.

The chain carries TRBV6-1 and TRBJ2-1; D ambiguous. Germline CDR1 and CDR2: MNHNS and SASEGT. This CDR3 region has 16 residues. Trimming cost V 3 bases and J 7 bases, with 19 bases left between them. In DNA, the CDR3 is TGTGCCAGCAGTGACTTGGGGAACGCTTTGGGGAATGAGCAGTTCTTC. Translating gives CASSDLGNALGNEQFF.

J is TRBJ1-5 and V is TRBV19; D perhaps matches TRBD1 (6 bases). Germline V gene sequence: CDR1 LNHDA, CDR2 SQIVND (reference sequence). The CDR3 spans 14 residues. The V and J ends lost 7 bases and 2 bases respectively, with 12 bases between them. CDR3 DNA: TGTGCCAGTACTTGGGCAGGGGGCAATCAGCCCCAGCATTTT. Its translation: CASTWAGGNQPQHF.

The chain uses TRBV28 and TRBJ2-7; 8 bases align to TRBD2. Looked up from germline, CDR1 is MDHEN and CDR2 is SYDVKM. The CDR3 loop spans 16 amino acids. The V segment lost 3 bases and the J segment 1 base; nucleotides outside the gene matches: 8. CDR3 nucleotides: TGTGCCAGCAGTTTGGCCTGGGGGACTAGGTCCTACGAGCAGTACTTC. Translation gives CASSLAWGTRSYEQYF.

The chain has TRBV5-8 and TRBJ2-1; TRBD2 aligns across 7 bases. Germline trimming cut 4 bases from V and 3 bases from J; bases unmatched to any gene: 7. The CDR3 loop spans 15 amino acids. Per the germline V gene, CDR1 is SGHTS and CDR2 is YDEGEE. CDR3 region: CASSPGRVNYNEQFF. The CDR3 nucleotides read TGTGCCAGCAGCCCGGGGAGGGTAAACTACAATGAGCAGTTCTTC. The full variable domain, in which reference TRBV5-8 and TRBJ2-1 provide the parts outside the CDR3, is EAGVTQSPTHLIKTRGQQATLRCSPISGHTSVYWYQQALGLGLQFLLWYDEGEERNRGNFPPRFSGRQFPNYSSELNVNALELEDSALYLCASSPGRVNYNEQFFGPGTRLTVL.

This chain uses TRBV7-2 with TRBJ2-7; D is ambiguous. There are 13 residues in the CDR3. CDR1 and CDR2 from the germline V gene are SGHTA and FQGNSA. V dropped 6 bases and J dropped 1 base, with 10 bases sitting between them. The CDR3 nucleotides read TGTGCCAGCAGACCTAGGGTGTCCTACGAGCAGTACTTC. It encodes CASRPRVSYEQYF.

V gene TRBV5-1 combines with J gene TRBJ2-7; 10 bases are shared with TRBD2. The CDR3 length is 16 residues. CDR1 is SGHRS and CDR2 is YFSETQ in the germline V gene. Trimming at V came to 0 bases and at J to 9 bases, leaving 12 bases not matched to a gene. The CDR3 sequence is CASSLVASGRETGQYF. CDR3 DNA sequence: TGCGCCAGCAGCTTGGTAGCCAGCGGGAGGGAAACGGGGCAGTACTTC.

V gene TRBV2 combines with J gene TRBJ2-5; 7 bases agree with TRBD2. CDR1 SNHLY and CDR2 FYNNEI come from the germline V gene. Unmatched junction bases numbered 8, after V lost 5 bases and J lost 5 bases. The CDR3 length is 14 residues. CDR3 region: CASSRDYSWETQYF. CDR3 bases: TGTGCCAGCAGTAGGGACTACTCGTGGGAGACCCAGTACTTC. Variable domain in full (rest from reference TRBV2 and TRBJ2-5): EPEVTQTPSHQVTQMGQEVILRCVPISNHLYFYWYRQILGQKVEFLVSFYNNEISEKSEIFDDQFSVERPDGSNFTLKIRSTKLEDSAMYFCASSRDYSWETQYFGPGTRLLVL.